One T cell receptor beta chain is described in this entry. The antigen is undetermined. Baseline was the first blood sampling point, followed by cycle 4 day 1 and cycle 7 day 1. Some clones are missing from TCRdb's copy, which holds only in-frame ones; the method was immunoSEQ multiplex PCR. The top ten hold about 4% of the sample, which has tens of thousands of clones, 80% to 90% seen once. The sample originates from a study of OX40 agonist ivuxolimab in advanced cancers. In the study overall: Of mixed ages from about 20 to 80 and averaging about 65 years, the group was around 78% male. Study-wide results and limits: Among patients with partial responses at 0.1-3.0 mg/kg, clonal expansion was among the lowest. Antigen targets of the expanded peripheral T cells went undetermined.

The input for sequencing was CD4+ or CD8+ T cells sorted from blood, taken in a trial of the OX40 agonist ivuxolimab. The receptor's source is an adult with an advanced solid tumor such as melanoma, head and neck, liver or kidney cancer.

CDR3 nucleotides: TGTGCCACCAGCAGAGACGGACAGGGGAATCAGCCCCAGCATTTT. The encoded protein is CATSRDGQGNQPQHF. The gene calls are TRBV15 and TRBJ1-5; 9 bases fit TRBD1. The V gene end was trimmed by 0 bases and the J gene end by 4 bases; junction bases not matched to a gene: 1. Germline V gene data show CDR1 as LNHNV and CDR2 as YYDKDF (reference sequence). The CDR3 has 15 residues.